This T cell receptor beta chain came from a study of T cell repertoires in cytomegalovirus infection. Study in general: Public TCR beta signatures provided an indication of both CMV infection and a matching HLA type.

Study observations and caveats: Summed frequency of public TCR beta families distinguished CMV carriers with the relevant HLA. Across the ex vivo response, the dominant clonotypes were HLA-C-restricted CMV-specific TCR beta clonotypes.

TCRdb processed the reads anew with MiXCR; each CDR3 protein has one entry. Of nearly 450,000 distinct CDR3 sequences in the sample, about a third were seen once. Trimming stripped 1 base from V and 0 bases from J, with 8 bases between. This CDR3 is built from 15 residues. Germline loops: CDR1 LGHNA, CDR2 YSLEER. This clonotype turned up a few times. Its matching antigen is unknown. The sample comprised PBMCs. This sequence originates from a human donor in good health (CMV status not recorded). Some clones in this sample may be carry-over from other donors' samples. V gene TRBV4-3 combines with J gene TRBJ2-3; D is uncertain. The CDR3 DNA follows: TGCGCCAGCAGCCAAGGCGCTCCTAGCACAGATACGCAGTATTTT. This translates into CASSQGAPSTDTQYF.